The 4 T cell receptor beta chains in this list originate from one sample, sequenced in a study of shared clonotypes between healthy human individuals. Profiled with immunoSEQ multiplex PCR; TCRdb holds only in-frame clones, not every one. The table shows around 1.5 million clones, with 95% to 99% occurring only once. The sample taken for sequencing was naive CD4+ T cells sorted from blood. Subset meaning: CD45RA+ positively selected. These receptors were collected from a man aged 25-40 years in good health.

This rearrangement joins TRBV27 to TRBJ2-1; TRBD2 might be the D (6 bases). This CDR3 has 15 residues. Trimming cost V 3 bases and J 9 bases, with 18 bases left between them. Germline CDR1 is MNHEY and CDR2 is SMNVEV (reference sequence). CDR3 in DNA: TGTGCCAGCAGTTTTTCAAGACTAGATACTAGTGAGCAGTTCTTC. This sequence encodes CASSFSRLDTSEQFF.

This chain links TRBV6-5 with TRBJ2-7; 10 bases fit TRBD1. The germline V gene encodes CDR1 MNHEY and CDR2 SVGAGI. The CDR3 is 14 amino acids. V was pared by 6 bases and J by 7 bases, with 9 bases of the junction left unmatched. CDR3 sequence reads: CASSRDRGRMEQYF. The CDR3 bases are TGTGCCAGCAGCCGAGACAGGGGGCGCATGGAGCAGTACTTC.

Remarks on this clone: A junction boundary mismatches the germline segment, possibly from a read error. The chain uses TRBV5-5 and TRBJ2-5; D unclear. Germline CDR1 is SGHKS and CDR2 is YYEKEE (reference sequence). The CDR3 is 12 residues long. CDR3 coding DNA: TGTGCCAGCAGGTTGGACCAAGAGACCCAGTACTTC. This codes for CASRLDQETQYF.

The chain links TRBV30 to TRBJ2-1, with D uncertain. V lost 5 bases to trimming and J lost 8 bases, with 13 bases between them. CDR1 is GTSNPN and CDR2 is SVGIG in the germline V gene (reference sequence). This CDR3 is built from 12 residues. This CDR3 is CAWPSLFHEQFF. DNA for the CDR3: TGTGCCTGGCCCTCTCTGTTCCATGAGCAGTTCTTC.